What follows are 16 T cell receptor beta chains derived from one specimen sequenced in a study of breast tumors, draining lymph nodes, adjacent tissues (dated by TCRdb to 2016 to 2017). Library construction relied on multiplex PCR. The sequencer listed for this sample is Illumina HiSeq 2000. Using fastp at Q25 and MiXCR, TCRdb reprocessed the public reads and kept productive beta chains. Identical CDR3 proteins give one entry, which carries the most common genes and DNA. Here the sample has some 170,000 distinct CDR3 sequences; 30% to 40% occur a single time. Around 3.5% of the sample is taken by the ten largest. The axillary draining lymph nodes of breast cancer patients were the source of the lymph node samples. Material: axillary lymph node tissue. These receptors were obtained from a female donor with breast cancer. Some clones in this sample may be carry-over from other donors' samples.

This clonotype was detected ten times or more. The junction and the germline gene differ at one end; a read error may be behind it. V gene TRBV28 combines with J gene TRBJ2-6; D tentatively fits TRBD1 or TRBD2 (7 bases each). Germline V lookup: CDR1 MDHEN, CDR2 SYDVKM. The CDR3 spans 15 residues. The CDR3 bases are TGTGCCGGCAGGGGGGGAAGCTCTGGGGCCAACGTCCTGACTTTC. Its translation is CAGRGGSSGANVLTF.

This clonotype was detected many times. The CDR3 DNA sequence: TGTGCCAGCAGCCCTGGACTGGTCTACGAGCAGTACTTC. It translates to CASSPGLVYEQYF. This chain joins TRBV7-2 and TRBJ2-7, with D maybe TRBD2 (5 bases). V was cut by 5 bases and J by 3 bases, with 11 bases left in between. The germline gives CDR1 SGHTA, CDR2 FQGNSA. There are 13 residues in the CDR3.

V is TRBV20-1 and J is TRBJ1-5, with a possible D match to TRBD1 (5 bases). This CDR3 is 17 amino acids long. The germline V gene has CDR1 DFQATT and CDR2 SNEGSKA (reference sequence). The germline V and J ends were trimmed by 0 bases and 0 bases, with 15 bases remaining between them. The CDR3, as DNA: TGCAGTGCTAGAGATAGTAGGGGACTCTATAGCAATCAGCCCCAGCATTTT. This sequence encodes CSARDSRGLYSNQPQHF.

This clonotype has at least ten counts. The chain combines TRBV27 with TRBJ1-5, with 9 bases identical to TRBD1. The CDR3 contains 15 residues. Germline CDR1 reads MNHEY; CDR2 reads SMNVEV (reference sequence). Trimming at V came to 5 bases and at J to 9 bases, leaving 11 bases not matched to a gene. The CDR3, as DNA: TGTGCCAGCAGTCCATTCATGGACAGGGGAGGGCCCCAGCATTTT. The encoded protein is CASSPFMDRGGPQHF.

This clonotype was counted many times. This rearrangement joins TRBV6-5 to TRBJ2-7, with a possible D match to TRBD1 (6 bases). The CDR3 is made up of 15 amino acids. Germline CDR1 and CDR2: MNHEY and SVGAGI. V lost 5 bases, J lost 0 bases, and 14 bases lay in between. DNA for the CDR3: TGTGCCAGCAGTCACGTAGGGGGTAGCTCCTACGAGCAGTACTTC. It codes for CASSHVGGSSYEQYF.

Ten or more counts support this clonotype. The chain carries TRBV28 and TRBJ2-7, with D perhaps being TRBD1 or TRBD2 (5 bases each). Germline V gene sequence: CDR1 MDHEN, CDR2 SYDVKM. Trimming stripped 7 bases from V and 2 bases from J, with 12 bases between. CDR3 length equals 13 residues. CDR3 amino acids: CASTPRGAYEQYF. The CDR3 nucleotides are TGTGCCAGCACCCCCCGAGGGGCCTACGAGCAGTACTTC.

Many counts were recorded for this clonotype. The chain combines TRBV11-2 with TRBJ1-2, with no clear D. Between the trimmed V and J ends, which lost 5 bases and 4 bases, there was a span of 17 bases. The germline V gene has CDR1 SGHAT and CDR2 FQNNGV. The CDR3 spans 15 residues. Here the CDR3 reads CASSPGWREGYGYTF. Here the CDR3 DNA reads TGTGCCAGCAGCCCAGGATGGCGAGAAGGCTATGGCTACACCTTC.

This clonotype has at least ten counts. The J gene is TRBJ2-2, the V gene TRBV14, with TRBD1 matching 7 bases. Germline CDR1 SGHDN, CDR2 FVKESK. This CDR3 comprises 18 residues. V was clipped by 0 bases and J by 0 bases; unmatched bases: 7. The CDR3 reads CASSQDRTGLANTGELFF. CDR3 sequence (DNA): TGTGCCAGCAGCCAAGATCGGACAGGCCTCGCGAACACCGGGGAGCTGTTTTTT.

This clonotype was counted many times. The J gene is TRBJ2-7, the V gene TRBV19; weak D call: TRBD1 (6 bases). The CDR3 runs 15 residues. The V gene lost 5 bases and the J gene lost 0 bases, with 14 bases spanning the gap. In germline, CDR1 is LNHDA, CDR2 SQIVND (reference sequence). CDR3 residues: CASSSTGLSSYEQYF. Written as DNA, the CDR3 is TGTGCCAGTAGTTCGACAGGTCTTAGCTCCTACGAGCAGTACTTC.

This clonotype was detected ten times or more. The chain has TRBV3-1 and TRBJ2-3, with D unclear. V was trimmed by 5 bases and J by 0 bases, leaving 6 bases between them. The CDR3 has 13 amino acids. The germline V gene encodes CDR1 LGHDT and CDR2 YNNKEL (reference sequence). The CDR3 sequence: CASSGASTDTQYF. The CDR3 nucleotides are TGTGCCAGCAGCGGAGCTAGCACAGATACGCAGTATTTT.

CDR3 bases: TGTGCCTGGAGTTCTGTGGGACGGACTCACTCCTACAATGAGCAGTTCTTC. It translates to CAWSSVGRTHSYNEQFF. The chain has TRBV30 and TRBJ2-1, with D possibly being TRBD1 or TRBD2 (5 bases each). CDR1 GTSNPN and CDR2 SVGIG come from the germline V gene (reference sequence). Trimming stripped 2 bases from V and 0 bases from J, with 17 bases between. CDR3 length: 17 residues.

This clonotype was recorded at least ten times. The chain recombines TRBV12-3 or TRBV12-4 with TRBJ1-2, with a weak D call TRBD1 (5 bases). The CDR3 has 14 residues. Trimming shortened V by 3 bases and J by 0 bases, and 8 bases separated the two germline ends. CDR3 DNA: TGTGCCAGCAGTTTCGGGGGAGCTAACTATGGCTACACCTTC. Protein sequence: CASSFGGANYGYTF.

This clonotype was seen repeatedly, ten times or more. The rearrangement uses TRBV30 and TRBJ1-5, with 7 bases lining up with TRBD1. V was clipped by 0 bases and J by 8 bases; unmatched bases: 7. Germline values: CDR1 GTSNPN, CDR2 SVGIG (reference sequence). This CDR3 has 14 residues. The CDR3 DNA reads as TGTGCCTGGAGTGTGACAGGGTTGTTGAAGCCCCAGCATTTT. Translated: CAWSVTGLLKPQHF.

This clonotype was counted only a few times. The V gene is TRBV7-2, the J gene TRBJ2-1, with 7 bases lining up with TRBD1. The germline gives CDR1 SGHTA, CDR2 FQGNSA. The CDR3 has 16 residues. J was trimmed by 0 bases and V by 5 bases; bases with no gene match: 7. The CDR3 region has the DNA TGTGCCAGCAGCCTCCTTAGACAGGGCTCCTACAATGAGCAGTTCTTC. This gives the protein CASSLLRQGSYNEQFF.

Comment on this clonotype: The germline gene is not matched at one end of the junction; a read error may be the cause. The gene calls are TRBV5-1 and TRBJ1-1; D possibly corresponds to TRBD1 (6 bases). The V gene's germline CDR1 is SGHRS and CDR2 YFSETQ. This CDR3 comprises 13 residues. The CDR3 is CASSLARDTEVFF. The CDR3 DNA sequence: TGCGCCAGCAGCTTGGCGCGGGACACTGAAGTTTTCTTT.

This clonotype was detected many times. The chain employs TRBV6-1 and TRBJ2-5, with D unclear. The CDR3 is 11 amino acids. V lost 8 bases and J 7 bases, leaving 11 bases between the germline ends. Germline V lookup: CDR1 MNHNS, CDR2 SASEGT. In DNA form, the CDR3 reads TGTGCCAGCCCCGGGCAGAGGACCCAGTACTTC. Translating gives CASPGQRTQYF.